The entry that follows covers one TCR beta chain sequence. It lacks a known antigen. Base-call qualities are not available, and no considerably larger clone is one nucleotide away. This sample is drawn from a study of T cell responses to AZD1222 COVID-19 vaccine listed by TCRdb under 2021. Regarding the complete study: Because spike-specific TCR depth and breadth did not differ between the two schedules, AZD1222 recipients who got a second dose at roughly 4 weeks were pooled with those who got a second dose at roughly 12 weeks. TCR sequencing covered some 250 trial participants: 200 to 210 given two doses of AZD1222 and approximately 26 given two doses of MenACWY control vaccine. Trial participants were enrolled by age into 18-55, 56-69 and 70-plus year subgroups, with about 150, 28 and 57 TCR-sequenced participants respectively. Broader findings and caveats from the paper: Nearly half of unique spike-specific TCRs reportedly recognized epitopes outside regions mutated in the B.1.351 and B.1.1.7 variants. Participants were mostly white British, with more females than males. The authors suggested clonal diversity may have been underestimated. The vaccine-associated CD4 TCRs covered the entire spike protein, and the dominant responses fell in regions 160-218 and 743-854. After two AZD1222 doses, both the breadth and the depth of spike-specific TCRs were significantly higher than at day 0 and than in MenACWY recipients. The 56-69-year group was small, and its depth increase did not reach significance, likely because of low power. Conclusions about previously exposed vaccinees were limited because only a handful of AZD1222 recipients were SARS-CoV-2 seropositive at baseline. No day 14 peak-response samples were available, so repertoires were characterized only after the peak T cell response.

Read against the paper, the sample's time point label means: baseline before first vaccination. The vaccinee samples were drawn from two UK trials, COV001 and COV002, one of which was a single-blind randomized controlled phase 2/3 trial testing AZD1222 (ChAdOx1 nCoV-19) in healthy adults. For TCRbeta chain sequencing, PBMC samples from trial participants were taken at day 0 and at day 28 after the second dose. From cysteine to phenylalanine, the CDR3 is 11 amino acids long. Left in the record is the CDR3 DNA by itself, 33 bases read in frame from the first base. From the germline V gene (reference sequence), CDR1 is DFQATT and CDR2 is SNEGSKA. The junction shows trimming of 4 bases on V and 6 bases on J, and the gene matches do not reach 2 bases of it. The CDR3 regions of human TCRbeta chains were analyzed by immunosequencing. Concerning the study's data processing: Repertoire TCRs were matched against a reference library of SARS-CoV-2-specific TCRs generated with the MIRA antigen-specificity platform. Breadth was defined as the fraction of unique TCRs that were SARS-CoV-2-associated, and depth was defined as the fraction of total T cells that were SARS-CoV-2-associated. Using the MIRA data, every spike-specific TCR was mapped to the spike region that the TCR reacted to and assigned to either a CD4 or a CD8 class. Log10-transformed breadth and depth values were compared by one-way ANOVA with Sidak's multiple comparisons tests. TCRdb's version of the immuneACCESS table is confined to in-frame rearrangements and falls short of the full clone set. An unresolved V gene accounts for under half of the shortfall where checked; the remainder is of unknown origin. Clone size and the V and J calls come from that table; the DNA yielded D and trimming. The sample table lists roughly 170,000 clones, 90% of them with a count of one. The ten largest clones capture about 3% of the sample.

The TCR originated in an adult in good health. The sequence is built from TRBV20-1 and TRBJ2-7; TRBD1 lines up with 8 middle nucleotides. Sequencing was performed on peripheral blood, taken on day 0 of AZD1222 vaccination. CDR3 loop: CSAIRGPEQYF. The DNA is TGCAGTGCTATCAGGGGGCCCGAGCAGTACTTC.